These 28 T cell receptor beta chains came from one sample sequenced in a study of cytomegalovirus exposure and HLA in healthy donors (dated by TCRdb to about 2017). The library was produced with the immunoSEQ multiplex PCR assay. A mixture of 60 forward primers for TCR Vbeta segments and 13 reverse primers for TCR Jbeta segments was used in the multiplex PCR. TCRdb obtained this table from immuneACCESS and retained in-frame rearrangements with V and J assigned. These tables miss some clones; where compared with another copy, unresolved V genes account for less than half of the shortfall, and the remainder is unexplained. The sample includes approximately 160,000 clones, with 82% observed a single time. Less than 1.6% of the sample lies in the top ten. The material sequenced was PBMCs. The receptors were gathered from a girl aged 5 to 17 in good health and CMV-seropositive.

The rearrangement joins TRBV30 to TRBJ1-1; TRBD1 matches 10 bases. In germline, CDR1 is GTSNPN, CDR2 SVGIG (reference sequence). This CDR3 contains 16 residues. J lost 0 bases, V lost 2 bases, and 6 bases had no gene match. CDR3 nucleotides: TGTGCCTGGAGTTCCGGGACAGGGGTCATGAACACTGAAGCTTTCTTT. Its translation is CAWSSGTGVMNTEAFF. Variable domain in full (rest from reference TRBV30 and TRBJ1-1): SQTIHQWPATLVQPVGSPLSLECTVEGTSNPNLYWYRQAAGRGLQLLFYSVGIGQISSEVPQNLSASRPQDRQFILSSKKLLLSDSGFYLCAWSSGTGVMNTEAFFGQGTRLTVV.

CDR3 DNA sequence: TGTGCCAGCAGTCGAACCGGGACAGGGGCGGAAAAACTGTTTTTT. This translates into CASSRTGTGAEKLFF. The chain couples TRBV6-6 to TRBJ1-4; 10 nucleotides align to TRBD1. This CDR3 contains 15 residues. Germline CDR1 reads MNHNY; CDR2 reads SVGAGI (reference sequence). V shed 5 bases, J shed 8 bases, and the junction held 8 bases outside the gene matches.

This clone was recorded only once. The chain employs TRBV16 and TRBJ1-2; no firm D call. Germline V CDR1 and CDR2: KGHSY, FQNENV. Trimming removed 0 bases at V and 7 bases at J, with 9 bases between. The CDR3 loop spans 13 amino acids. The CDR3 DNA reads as TGTGCCAGCAGCCAATCCGCACCGGGTGGCTACACCTTC. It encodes CASSQSAPGGYTF.

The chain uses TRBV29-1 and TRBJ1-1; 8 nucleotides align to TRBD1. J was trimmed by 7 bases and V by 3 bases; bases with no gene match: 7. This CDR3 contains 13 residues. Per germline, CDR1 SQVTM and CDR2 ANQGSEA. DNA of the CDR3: TGCAGCGTTGACAGGGGACAGGCAGTTGAAGCTTTCTTT. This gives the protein CSVDRGQAVEAFF.

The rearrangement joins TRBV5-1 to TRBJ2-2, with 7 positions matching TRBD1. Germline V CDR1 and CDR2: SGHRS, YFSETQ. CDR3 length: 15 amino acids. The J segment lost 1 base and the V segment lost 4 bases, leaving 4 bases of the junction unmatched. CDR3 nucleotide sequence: TGCGCCAGCAGCGTGGACAGGCTGAACACCGGGGAGCTGTTTTTT. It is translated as CASSVDRLNTGELFF.

As DNA, the CDR3 is TGTGCCAGTAAACGGGACAGCGATCAGCCCCAGCATTTT. The encoded protein is CASKRDSDQPQHF. The V gene is TRBV19, the J gene TRBJ1-5; 7 nucleotides agree with TRBD1. The V gene's germline CDR1 is LNHDA and CDR2 SQIVND (reference sequence). Losses at the gene ends were 7 bases for V and 5 bases for J; bases not matched to a gene: 5. The CDR3 sequence is 13 residues long.

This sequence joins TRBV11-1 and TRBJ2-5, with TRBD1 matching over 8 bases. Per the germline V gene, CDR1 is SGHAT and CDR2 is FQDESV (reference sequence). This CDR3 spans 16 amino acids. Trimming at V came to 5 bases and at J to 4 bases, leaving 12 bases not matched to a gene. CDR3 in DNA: TGTGCCAGCAGCCTCTACCTGACAGGGGAAGGAGAGACCCAGTACTTC. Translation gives CASSLYLTGEGETQYF.

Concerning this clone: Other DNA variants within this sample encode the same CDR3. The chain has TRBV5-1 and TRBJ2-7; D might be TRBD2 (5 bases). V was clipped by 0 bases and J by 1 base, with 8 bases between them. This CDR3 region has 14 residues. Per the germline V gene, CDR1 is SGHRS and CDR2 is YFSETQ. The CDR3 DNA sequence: TGCGCCAGCAGCTTGGGTCGGGAATCCTACGAGCAGTACTTC. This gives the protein CASSLGRESYEQYF.

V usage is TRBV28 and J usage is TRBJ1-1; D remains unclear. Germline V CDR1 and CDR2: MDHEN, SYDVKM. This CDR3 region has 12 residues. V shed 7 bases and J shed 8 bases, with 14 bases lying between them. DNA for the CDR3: TGTGCCAGCACCTTCGACCGGGAAGAAGCTTTCTTT. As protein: CASTFDREEAFF. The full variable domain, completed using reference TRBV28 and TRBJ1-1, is DVKVTQSSRYLVKRTGEKVFLECVQDMDHENMFWYRQDPGLGLRLIYFSYDVKMKEKGDIPEGYSVSREKKERFSLILESASTNQTSMYLCASTFDREEAFFGQGTRLTVV.

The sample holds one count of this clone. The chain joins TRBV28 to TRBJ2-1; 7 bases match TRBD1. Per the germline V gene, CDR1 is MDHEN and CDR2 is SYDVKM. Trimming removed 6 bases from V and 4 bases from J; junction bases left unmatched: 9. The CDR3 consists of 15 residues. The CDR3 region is CASSTRGSKYNEQFF. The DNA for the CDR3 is TGTGCCAGCAGCACCAGGGGGTCTAAGTACAATGAGCAGTTCTTC.

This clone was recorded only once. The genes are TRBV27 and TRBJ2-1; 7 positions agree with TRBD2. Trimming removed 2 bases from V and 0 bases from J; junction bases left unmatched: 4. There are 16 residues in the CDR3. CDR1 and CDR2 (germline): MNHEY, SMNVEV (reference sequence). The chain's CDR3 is CASSLKGLSSYNEQFF. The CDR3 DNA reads TGTGCCAGCAGTTTAAAGGGACTAAGCTCCTACAATGAGCAGTTCTTC.

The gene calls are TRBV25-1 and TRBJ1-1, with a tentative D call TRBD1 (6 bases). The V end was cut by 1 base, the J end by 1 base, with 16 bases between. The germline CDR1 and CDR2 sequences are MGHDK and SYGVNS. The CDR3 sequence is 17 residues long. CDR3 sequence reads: CASSEWGRGRGNTEAFF. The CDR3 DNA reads TGTGCCAGCAGTGAATGGGGGAGAGGCAGGGGGAACACTGAAGCTTTCTTT.

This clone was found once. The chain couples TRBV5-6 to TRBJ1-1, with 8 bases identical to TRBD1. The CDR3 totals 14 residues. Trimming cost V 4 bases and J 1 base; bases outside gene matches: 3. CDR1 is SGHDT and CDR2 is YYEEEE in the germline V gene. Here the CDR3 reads CASSQGAANTEAFF. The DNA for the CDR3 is TGTGCCAGCAGCCAGGGGGCAGCGAACACTGAAGCTTTCTTT.

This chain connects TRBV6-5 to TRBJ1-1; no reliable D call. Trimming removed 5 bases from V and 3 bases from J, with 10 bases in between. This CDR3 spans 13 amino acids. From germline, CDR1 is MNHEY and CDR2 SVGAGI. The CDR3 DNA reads TGTGCCAGCAGTCAAGCGGAGCACACTGAAGCTTTCTTT. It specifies CASSQAEHTEAFF.

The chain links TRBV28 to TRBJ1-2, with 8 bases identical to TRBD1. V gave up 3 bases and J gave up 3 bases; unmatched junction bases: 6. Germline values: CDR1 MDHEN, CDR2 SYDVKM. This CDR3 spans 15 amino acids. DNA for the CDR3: TGTGCCAGCAGTTTCTCTGACAGGGGTTACTATGGCTACACCTTC. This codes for CASSFSDRGYYGYTF.

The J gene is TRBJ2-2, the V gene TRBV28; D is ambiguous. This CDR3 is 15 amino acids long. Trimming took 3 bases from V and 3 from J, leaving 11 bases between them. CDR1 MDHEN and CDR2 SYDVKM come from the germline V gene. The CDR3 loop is CASSFRVGDTGELFF. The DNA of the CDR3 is TGTGCCAGCAGTTTTCGCGTCGGAGACACCGGGGAGCTGTTTTTT.

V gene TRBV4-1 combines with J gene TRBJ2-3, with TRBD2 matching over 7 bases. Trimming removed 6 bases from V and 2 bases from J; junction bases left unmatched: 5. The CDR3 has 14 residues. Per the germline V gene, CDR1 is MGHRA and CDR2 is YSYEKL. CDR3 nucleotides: TGCGCCAGCAGTCACGGGGGGTCCACAGATACGCAGTATTTT. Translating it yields CASSHGGSTDTQYF.

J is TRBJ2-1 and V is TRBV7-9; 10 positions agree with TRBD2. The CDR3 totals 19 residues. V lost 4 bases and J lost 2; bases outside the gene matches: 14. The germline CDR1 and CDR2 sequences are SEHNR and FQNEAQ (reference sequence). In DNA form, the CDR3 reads TGTGCCAGCAGCTCCGGGCGTCGACTAGCGGGCGATACCTACAATGAGCAGTTCTTC. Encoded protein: CASSSGRRLAGDTYNEQFF. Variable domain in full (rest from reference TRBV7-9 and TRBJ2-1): DTGVSQNPRHKITKRGQNVTFRCDPISEHNRLYWYRQTLGQGPEFLTYFQNEAQLEKSRLLSDRFSAERPKGSFSTLEIQRTEQGDSAMYLCASSSGRRLAGDTYNEQFFGPGTRLTVL.

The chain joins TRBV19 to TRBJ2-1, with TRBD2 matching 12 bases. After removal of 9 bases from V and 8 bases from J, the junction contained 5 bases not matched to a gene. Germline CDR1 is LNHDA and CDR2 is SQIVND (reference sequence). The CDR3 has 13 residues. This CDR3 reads CASRLAGGHEQFF. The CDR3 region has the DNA TGTGCCAGCCGTCTAGCGGGGGGGCATGAGCAGTTCTTC.

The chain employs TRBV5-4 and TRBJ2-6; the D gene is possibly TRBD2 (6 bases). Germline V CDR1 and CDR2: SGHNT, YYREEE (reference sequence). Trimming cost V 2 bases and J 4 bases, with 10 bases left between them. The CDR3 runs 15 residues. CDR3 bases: TGTGCCAGCAGCTTTGGGGGGTACGGGGCCAACGTCCTGACTTTC. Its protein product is CASSFGGYGANVLTF.

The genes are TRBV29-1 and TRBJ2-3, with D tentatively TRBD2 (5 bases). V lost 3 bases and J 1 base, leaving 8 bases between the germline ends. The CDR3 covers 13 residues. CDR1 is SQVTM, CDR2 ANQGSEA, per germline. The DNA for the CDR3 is TGCAGCGTTGATAACGGGGGCACAGATACGCAGTATTTT. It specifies CSVDNGGTDTQYF.

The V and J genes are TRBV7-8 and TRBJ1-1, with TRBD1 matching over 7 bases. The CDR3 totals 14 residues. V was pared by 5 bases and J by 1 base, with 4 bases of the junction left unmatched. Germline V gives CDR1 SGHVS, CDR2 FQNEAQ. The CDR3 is CASSQGQQNTEAFF. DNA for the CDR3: TGTGCCAGCAGCCAGGGACAGCAGAACACTGAAGCTTTCTTT.

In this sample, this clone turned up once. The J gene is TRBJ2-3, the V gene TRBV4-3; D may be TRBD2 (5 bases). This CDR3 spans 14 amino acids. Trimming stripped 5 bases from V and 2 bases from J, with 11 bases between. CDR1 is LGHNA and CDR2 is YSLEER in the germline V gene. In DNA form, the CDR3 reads TGCGCCAGCAGCTCCGGGGTTAACACAGATACGCAGTATTTT. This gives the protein CASSSGVNTDTQYF.

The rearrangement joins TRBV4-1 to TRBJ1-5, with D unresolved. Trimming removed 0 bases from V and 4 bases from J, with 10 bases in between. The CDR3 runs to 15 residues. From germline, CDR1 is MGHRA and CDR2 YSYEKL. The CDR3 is CASSQDPRGNQPQHF. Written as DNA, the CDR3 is TGCGCCAGCAGCCAAGATCCCCGGGGAAATCAGCCCCAGCATTTT.

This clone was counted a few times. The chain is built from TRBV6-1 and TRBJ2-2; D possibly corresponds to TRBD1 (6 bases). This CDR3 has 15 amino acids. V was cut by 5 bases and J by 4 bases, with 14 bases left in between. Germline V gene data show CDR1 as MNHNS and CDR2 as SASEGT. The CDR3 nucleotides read TGTGCCAGCAGTCACGTTACAGGGTCCACCGGGGAGCTGTTTTTT. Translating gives CASSHVTGSTGELFF.

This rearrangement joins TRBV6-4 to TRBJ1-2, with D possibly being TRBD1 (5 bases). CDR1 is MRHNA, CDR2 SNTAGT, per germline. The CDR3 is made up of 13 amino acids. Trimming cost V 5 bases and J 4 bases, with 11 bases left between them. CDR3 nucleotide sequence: TGTGCCAGCAGTCCCGGGGGGAGCTATGGCTACACCTTC. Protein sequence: CASSPGGSYGYTF.

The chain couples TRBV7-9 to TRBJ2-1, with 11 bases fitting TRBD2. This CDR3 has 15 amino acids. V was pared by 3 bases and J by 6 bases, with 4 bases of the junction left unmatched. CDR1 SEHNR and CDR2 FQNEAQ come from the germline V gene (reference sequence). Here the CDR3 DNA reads TGTGCCAGCAGCTTGGCTAGCGGGGGGTTCAATGAGCAGTTCTTC. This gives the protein CASSLASGGFNEQFF.

The CDR3 here is CASSLNRGLETQYF. In DNA form, the CDR3 reads TGTGCCAGCAGCCTAAACAGGGGGTTAGAGACCCAGTACTTC. V and J are TRBV27 and TRBJ2-5, with TRBD1 matching 8 bases. The trim removed 6 bases at V and 4 bases at J, leaving 7 bases unmatched. CDR1 and CDR2 from the germline V gene are MNHEY and SMNVEV (reference sequence). This CDR3 is built from 14 residues.